These 20 T cell receptor beta chains originate from one sample sequenced in a study of blood T cell repertoires in COVID-19. Using immunoSEQ multiplex PCR, the repertoire was profiled, and TCRdb retains in-frame clones only, with some absent. This table holds approximately 94,000 clones, about 77% found once. Sequencing used peripheral blood. The receptors stem from a woman aged 70 to 79 with acute or convalescent COVID-19.

This chain uses TRBV12-5 with TRBJ2-7; 16 bases match TRBD2. The length of the CDR3 is 16 residues. Germline CDR1 and CDR2: LGHNT and FRNRAP. V dropped 7 bases and J dropped 7; count of bases not matched to a gene: 10. The DNA of the CDR3 is TGTGCTAGTGCCTCGGGACTAGCGGGGGGGCCGGGGGAGCAGTACGTC. It yields the protein CASASGLAGGPGEQYV.

The chain carries TRBV9 and TRBJ2-6; the D is unclear. The CDR3 is 16 amino acids. Germline values: CDR1 SGDLS, CDR2 YYNGEE. With 0 bases removed from V and 1 base from J, the gap between germline ends came to 8 bases. The CDR3 DNA reads as TGTGCCAGCAGCGTAGTAGGAGTATCTGGGGCCAACGTCCTGACTTTC. This translates into CASSVVGVSGANVLTF. The full variable domain, completed using reference TRBV9 and TRBJ2-6, is DSGVTQTPKHLITATGQRVTLRCSPRSGDLSVYWYQQSLDQGLQFLIQYYNGEERAKGNILERFSAQQFPDLHSELNLSSLELGDSALYFCASSVVGVSGANVLTFGAGSRLTVL.

This rearrangement joins TRBV10-3 to TRBJ1-4, with D possibly matching TRBD1 (6 bases). Trimming took 6 bases from V and 3 from J, leaving 11 bases between them. Germline CDR1 ENHRY, CDR2 SYGVKD. This CDR3 comprises 14 residues. As DNA, the CDR3 is TGTGCCATCAGAAGTGGACAGTCTAATGAAAAACTGTTTTTT. Its protein is CAIRSGQSNEKLFF.

The chain recombines TRBV9 with TRBJ2-3; D ambiguous. The CDR3 spans 12 residues. Trimming removed 2 bases from V and 5 bases from J, with 6 bases in between. Germline V gene data show CDR1 as SGDLS and CDR2 as YYNGEE. The CDR3 sequence is CASSVFGDTQYF. In DNA form, the CDR3 reads TGTGCCAGCAGCGTTTTCGGAGATACGCAGTATTTT.

The J gene is TRBJ2-1, the V gene TRBV6-2 or TRBV6-3, with 11 bases aligning to TRBD2. Germline trimming cut 1 base from V and 2 bases from J; bases unmatched to any gene: 4. Germline V gene sequence: CDR1 MNHEY, CDR2 SVGEGT. This CDR3 region has 17 residues. In DNA, the CDR3 is TGTGCCAGCAGTTACTTAGCGGGAGGGGGCCCCTACAATGAGCAGTTCTTC. Translation gives CASSYLAGGGPYNEQFF.

This clone was counted between two and nine times. V and J are TRBV3-1 (or the pseudogene TRBV3-2) and TRBJ1-2; 8 nucleotides agree with TRBD1. V dropped 4 bases and J dropped 3; count of bases not matched to a gene: 4. Germline values: CDR1 LGHDT, CDR2 YNNKEL (reference sequence). The CDR3 spans 14 residues. DNA for the CDR3: TGTGCCAGCAGCCTCCAGGGGGCCGACTATGGCTACACCTTC. Amino acids: CASSLQGADYGYTF.

The chain recombines TRBV4-1 with TRBJ2-5; 9 positions match TRBD1. V lost 4 bases, J lost 2 bases, and 11 bases stayed unmatched. The CDR3 extends over 17 amino acids. The germline V gene encodes CDR1 MGHRA and CDR2 YSYEKL. CDR3 protein: CASSPGTGHISQETQYF. The CDR3 region has the DNA TGCGCCAGCAGCCCCGGGACAGGGCATATCTCTCAAGAGACCCAGTACTTC.

This clone was seen a single time. Other DNA sequences in this sample translate to the same CDR3. V is TRBV3-1 (or the pseudogene TRBV3-2) and J is TRBJ1-1; no clear D gene. Trimming removed 1 base from V and 0 bases from J, with 3 bases in between. Looked up from germline, CDR1 is LGHDT and CDR2 is YNNKEL (reference sequence). The CDR3 is 13 residues long. CDR3 amino acids: CASSQAVNTEAFF. Here the CDR3 DNA reads TGTGCCAGCAGCCAAGCGGTGAACACTGAAGCTTTCTTT.

This chain connects TRBV10-3 to TRBJ1-1; D is uncertain. V was shortened by 11 bases and J by 2 bases, with 15 bases between the two germline ends. The CDR3 is 13 residues long. The germline V gene encodes CDR1 ENHRY and CDR2 SYGVKD. The CDR3 spells CAQAWEGNTEAFF. In nucleotides, the CDR3 is TGTGCCCAGGCATGGGAGGGAAACACTGAAGCTTTCTTT.

The chain joins TRBV10-3 to TRBJ2-2, with 8 bases matching TRBD2. This CDR3 contains 16 residues. From germline, CDR1 is ENHRY and CDR2 SYGVKD. Trimming took 7 bases from V and 4 from J; bases not matched to a gene: 11. DNA for the CDR3: TGTGCCATCACCTCCGAAAAGCGGGGGATCACCGGGGAGCTGTTTTTT. Translated: CAITSEKRGITGELFF.

In this sample, this clone turned up a few times. The chain employs TRBV27 and TRBJ1-2; 11 bases are a match to TRBD1. The CDR3 spans 16 residues. V was clipped by 5 bases and J by 1 base; unmatched bases: 6. Germline loops: CDR1 MNHEY, CDR2 SMNVEV (reference sequence). The chain's CDR3 is CASSTTGTGGNYGYTF. The DNA of the CDR3 is TGTGCCAGCAGTACCACCGGGACAGGGGGTAACTATGGCTACACCTTC.

The chain carries TRBV30 and TRBJ1-2; D may be TRBD1 (5 bases). The germline V and J ends were trimmed by 1 base and 4 bases, with 13 bases remaining between them. Germline values: CDR1 GTSNPN, CDR2 SVGIG (reference sequence). The length of the CDR3 is 14 residues. CDR3 sequence (DNA): TGTGCCTGGAGTGAACATCAAGGGGCCTATGGCTACACCTTC. Protein product: CAWSEHQGAYGYTF.

The V gene is TRBV5-1, the J gene TRBJ1-4; 7 nucleotides align to TRBD1. Germline lookup yields CDR1 SGHRS and CDR2 YFSETQ. The CDR3 length is 15 residues. The junction had 5 bases not matched to a gene; V was cut back by 1 base and J by 5 bases. In DNA form, the CDR3 reads TGCGCCAGCAGCTTGTTTGGGACAGAAAATGAAAAACTGTTTTTT. It translates to CASSLFGTENEKLFF.

The rearrangement joins TRBV24-1 to TRBJ2-3; perhaps TRBD1 as D (6 bases). Germline assignment: CDR1 KGHDR and CDR2 SFDVKD. Trimming shortened V by 9 bases and J by 0 bases, and 9 bases separated the two germline ends. The CDR3 loop spans 13 amino acids. CDR3 in DNA: TGTGCCACCGGGGGCTCTAGCACAGATACGCAGTATTTT. Residues: CATGGSSTDTQYF.

The chain uses TRBV18 and TRBJ2-7, with D possibly being TRBD2 (6 bases). This CDR3 contains 14 residues. CDR1 is KGHSH, CDR2 LQKENI, per germline. V was shortened by 5 bases and J by 4 bases, with 15 bases between the two germline ends. The CDR3 region is CASSKSGEKYEQYF. CDR3 bases: TGTGCCAGCTCAAAATCGGGGGAGAAGTACGAGCAGTACTTC.

The chain has TRBV19 and TRBJ2-3; D is possibly TRBD2 (7 bases). The CDR3 totals 15 residues. Germline loops: CDR1 LNHDA, CDR2 SQIVND (reference sequence). V dropped 7 bases and J dropped 4 bases, with 18 bases sitting between them. CDR3 bases: TGTGCCAGTAACTCTTTGCCGGGGGGCGCAGATACGCAGTATTTT. This codes for CASNSLPGGADTQYF.

This sequence joins TRBV5-1 and TRBJ1-4; D is unresolved. This CDR3 region has 12 residues. The germline CDR1 and CDR2 sequences are SGHRS and YFSETQ. The V and J ends lost 0 bases and 12 bases respectively, with 9 bases between them. For the CDR3, the DNA is TGCGCCAGCAGCTTGGAAACCGGAGAACTGTTTTTT. As protein: CASSLETGELFF.

The J gene is TRBJ2-5, the V gene TRBV28; TRBD2 might be the D (7 bases). CDR3 length: 14 amino acids. CDR1 is MDHEN and CDR2 is SYDVKM in the germline V gene. Trimming shortened V by 2 bases and J by 3 bases, and 10 bases separated the two germline ends. Here the CDR3 reads CASSLREGEETQYF. CDR3 bases: TGTGCCAGCAGTTTAAGGGAGGGGGAAGAGACCCAGTACTTC.

This rearrangement joins TRBV18 to TRBJ1-2; 9 nucleotides line up with TRBD1. With V trimmed by 3 bases and J by 3 bases, 11 bases remained unmatched. Germline values: CDR1 KGHSH, CDR2 LQKENI. CDR3 length equals 17 residues. The CDR3 protein is CASSPRMPGQGDYGYTF. The CDR3 nucleotides read TGTGCCAGCTCACCTCGAATGCCGGGACAGGGTGACTATGGCTACACCTTC.

The CDR3 DNA reads TGCGCCAGCAGATTACTAAGGCCCGGCAGTGTTCAGCCCCAGCATTTT. The encoded protein is CASRLLRPGSVQPQHF. This chain joins TRBV5-1 and TRBJ1-5; D not resolved. Germline V gives CDR1 SGHRS, CDR2 YFSETQ. This CDR3 has 16 residues. V was shortened by 5 bases and J by 6 bases, with 21 bases between the two germline ends.